The T cell receptor beta chain under discussion was sequenced for a study of cytomegalovirus exposure and HLA in healthy donors. The sample holds one count of this clone. The same CDR3 also results from other DNA sequences found in this sample. A multiplex PCR was run with 60 Vbeta primers and 13 Jbeta primers. Libraries were prepared by immunoSEQ multiplex PCR; TCRdb keeps only in-frame clonotypes and omits some of them. The table lists 150,000 to 200,000 clones, 75% of them singletons. The V and J ends lost 3 bases and 4 bases respectively, with 14 bases between them. Germline assignment: CDR1 SGDLS and CDR2 YYNGEE. This CDR3 is built from 14 residues.

The sample was PBMCs. The receptor comes from a woman aged 40 to 50 in good health and CMV-seropositive. This sequence joins TRBV9 and TRBJ2-7; weak D call: TRBD2 (8 bases). As DNA, the CDR3 is TGTGCCAGCAGCGCGGGAGGGGGCCCATACGAGCAGTACTTC. This encodes CASSAGGGPYEQYF.